The present TCR beta chain was sequenced within a study of radiation and T cells in renal cell carcinoma (dated by TCRdb to 2020 to 2022). Broadly, across the study: A total of some 51 samples underwent TCR beta sequencing, made up of approximately 26 tumors and some 27 peripheral blood samples. The last blood draw occurred 4 weeks after radiation, at the same time as nephrectomy. In the approximately 53 samples combined, some 4,000,000 unique CDR3 nucleotide sequences were found, encoding approximately 2,900,000 unique CDR3 amino acid sequences.

Following the manufacturer's recommendations, the immunoSEQ kit was used to generate TCR beta libraries from genomic DNA. To prepare libraries, a first multiplex PCR with proprietary primers was run, followed by a second PCR that added unique barcodes, and a bead cleanup was done after each round. Each sample batch included a kit-provided positive control reaction and a negative control reaction. The final libraries were assessed on an Agilent 4200 TapeStation D1000 ScreenTape, pooled by volume, and quantified by qPCR. Sequencing was performed on an Illumina NextSeq500 with a MidOutput 150-cycle cartridge, and 156 Read1 and 15 Index1 cycles were run with kit custom primers. The pooled library was loaded at 1.0 pM with an approximately 21% PhiX control spike-in. From the authors' description of their analysis: Vendor-processed data were analyzed in R, and a clonotype was defined as all T cells sharing the same CDR3 nucleotide sequence. In the clone abundance analyses, frequencies were normalized to the 10,000 most abundant clones in each sample. Public T cell clones, which averaged fewer than five per sample, were removed prior to analysis. Tumor-enriched and baseline blood-enriched clonotypes were defined by at least a 32-fold difference in abundance between compartments. A beta-binomial differential abundance model was applied to find clonotypes that expanded or contracted between blood time points. The Baroni-Urbani and Buser coefficient was used to measure tumor-blood repertoire similarity, and groups were compared with two-tailed Wilcoxon tests in R. The clones in this table, taken by TCRdb from immuneACCESS, are in-frame only. Not every clone is retained; where verified, under half of the shortfall comes from an unresolved V gene, and the cause of the rest is unknown. The V and J calls and clone size come from that table; D and trimming were worked out from the DNA. For this sample the table gives about 62,000 clones, of which about 74% were detected only once. Jointly, the top ten make up about 6.4% of the sample.

CDR3 length: 12 amino acids, cysteine to phenylalanine. CDR3 DNA is the only sequence kept; it has 36 bases, read in frame from the first base. In the germline V gene, CDR1 corresponds to SQVTM and CDR2 to ANQGSEA. Relative to germline, V is 4 bases shorter and J is 4 bases shorter, with 10 bases between their ends. The research as a whole found: Effects of radiation dose or scheduling on the TCR repertoire could not be addressed with the single-armed trial design. Because no pretreatment tumor biopsies were available, whether clonotypes were present in the tumor at baseline could not be determined. Dynamics of the blood repertoire were not tracked past 4 weeks after treatment. In blood, the top tumor clonotypes increased from baseline to 2 weeks after radiation and then shrank by 4 weeks, which suggests a temporary expansion of tumor-resident clones.

The time point label on this specimen signifies: blood 4 weeks post-SBRT, at nephrectomy. Sample treatment or condition, as interpreted from the label and publication: 15 Gy SBRT to primary tumor, nephrectomy 4 weeks later. Samples came from a clinical trial, in which primary renal cell carcinomas received 15 Gy stereotactic body radiation therapy followed by nephrectomy 4 weeks later. Serial peripheral blood from radiation-treated patients was sampled at baseline, 2 weeks and 4 weeks after SBRT to track tumor-enriched clonotypes. Every patient's renal cell carcinoma showed clear cell pathology. The QIAamp DNA Blood Mini Kit (Qiagen) was used to prepare genomic DNA for TCR sequencing. Only samples passing all quality control checks were included in the analyses. This clone was detected only once. No antigen is known for it. The sample holds no much larger clone one base away, and base qualities are not on file.

The sequence joins TRBV29-1 to TRBJ1-2; no D gene can be assigned with confidence. The source was blood, collected from a patient whose treatment included radiotherapy and nephrectomy. The sequence derives from a man aged 60-69 years with renal cell carcinoma. The DNA reads TGCAGCGTTGTGGGGAATGGCTATGGCTACACCTTC. Translated, this is CSVVGNGYGYTF.